This TCR beta chain was found in a study of shared clonotypes between healthy human individuals. Regarding this clone: What it recognizes is unknown.

The CDR3 spans 15 residues. CDR1 SNHLY and CDR2 FYNNEI come from the germline V gene. Assay: immunoSEQ multiplex PCR; the TCRdb copy retains only in-frame clones and omits some. Of 2 million to 2.5 million clones in the sample, approximately 95% were seen once. Caucasian adults residing in Nashville, Tennessee made up all the donors. Findings and limits, study-wide: Naive CD4 clonotypes were shared across several donors at roughly 4.6%.

The chain carries TRBV2 and TRBJ1-6, with TRBD1 as a possible D gene (5 bases). The sequenced sample consisted of naive CD4+ T cells from PBMCs. Stated subset: CD45RA+ positively selected. The sequence was obtained from a man aged 18 to 29 in good health. Some clones in this sample may be carry-over from other donors' samples. The DNA for the CDR3 is TGTGCGGGGAGAGTTACAGGACTGGGGGATTCACCCCTCCACTTT. The encoded protein is CAGRVTGLGDSPLHF.